Following are 5 T cell receptor beta chains from one sample sequenced in a study of T-cell reconstitution after alpha-beta-depleted transplantation in children. Preparation of the TCRbeta library was carried out with unique molecular identifiers. One entry per CDR3 protein, called by TCRdb with MiXCR from the PCR reads. The sample lists more than 400,000 distinct CDR3 sequences, about 45% occurring once. The material was PBMCs, obtained before TCRalphabeta/CD19-depleted stem cell transplant. Receptor source: a girl aged 2 to 10 with aplastic anemia, due to receive a stem cell transplant.

This clonotype has a handful of counts. The chain uses TRBV11-1 and TRBJ1-4, with TRBD1 matching 12 bases. The trim removed 5 bases at V and 2 bases at J, leaving 9 bases unmatched. Germline-derived CDR1 and CDR2 are SGHAT and FQDESV (reference sequence). This CDR3 is 18 amino acids long. CDR3 sequence (DNA): TGTGCCAGCAGCCCCGGGACAGGGGGCCGGCAGACTAATGAAAAACTGTTTTTT. This translates into CASSPGTGGRQTNEKLFF.

The J gene is TRBJ2-7, the V gene TRBV11-1; 8 bases map to TRBD2. The CDR3 runs to 15 residues. Germline V gene lookup returns CDR1 SGHAT and CDR2 FQDESV (reference sequence). With V trimmed by 5 bases and J by 5 bases, 11 bases remained unmatched. CDR3 in amino acids: CASSRAMRREDEQYF. In DNA, the CDR3 is TGTGCCAGCAGCCGCGCTATGAGGCGGGAGGACGAGCAGTACTTC.

For the CDR3, the DNA is TGTGCCGGGCTCCTAGGGGACAGGGAGTACAATGAGCAGTTCTTC. Its protein is CAGLLGDREYNEQFF. This chain uses TRBV11-2 with TRBJ2-1; 9 bases agree with TRBD1. Germline values: CDR1 SGHAT, CDR2 FQNNGV. The junction had 12 bases not matched to a gene; V was cut back by 11 bases and J by 4 bases. The CDR3 consists of 15 residues.

This clonotype was detected many times. The CDR3 nucleotides are TGTGCCAGCAGTTTGGCAGGGGGCTCCGGGGAGCTGTTTTTT. This sequence encodes CASSLAGGSGELFF. The rearrangement joins TRBV12-3 or TRBV12-4 to TRBJ2-2; 8 bases match TRBD1. The CDR3 is 14 amino acids. Losses at the gene ends were 3 bases for V and 6 bases for J; bases not matched to a gene: 3.

On this clonotype: This CDR3 fails to terminate in the conserved phenylalanine or tryptophan, so it likely reflects a read error. The genes are TRBV20-1 and TRBJ1-1; weak D call: TRBD1 (5 bases). The V end lost 3 bases, the J end lost 6 bases, and 11 bases lay between the germline ends. Germline assignment: CDR1 DFQATT and CDR2 SNEGSKA (reference sequence). There are 12 residues in the CDR3. CDR3: CSASIREAEAFI. The CDR3 nucleotides read TGCAGTGCTAGTATCAGGGAGGCTGAAGCTTTCATT.